These 10 T cell receptor beta chains were sequenced from one sample in a study of T cell repertoires in cytomegalovirus infection. TCRdb fed the reads into MiXCR, producing one record per CDR3 protein. The sample shows 740,000 or so distinct CDR3 sequences, less than 40% of them seen only once. The source material was PBMCs. The source of these receptors is a human donor in good health (CMV status not recorded). Some clones in this sample may be carry-over from other donors' samples.

This clonotype was observed a few times. The J gene is TRBJ2-7, the V gene TRBV28, with 7 bases that match TRBD1. With 5 bases clipped from V and 13 bases from J, the junction kept 8 bases outside the gene matches. The CDR3 extends over 11 amino acids. CDR1 is MDHEN and CDR2 is SYDVKM in the germline V gene. Here the CDR3 DNA reads TGTGCCAGCAGTGATGACAGGGTCATTTACTTC. Protein: CASSDDRVIYF.

Comments on this clonotype: Sequence at one end of the junction differs from germline and may be a read error. CDR3 sequence: CASSPIKGIQSGANVLTF. The CDR3, as DNA: TGTGCCAGCAGCCCTATTAAAGGGATACAGTCAGGGGCCAACGTCCTGACTTTC. The J gene is TRBJ2-6, the V gene TRBV4-1, with D hard to call. Per the germline V gene, CDR1 is MGHRA and CDR2 is YSYEKL. This CDR3 has 18 amino acids.

The chain employs TRBV10-3 and TRBJ2-3, with 12 bases aligning to TRBD2. CDR1 is ENHRY and CDR2 is SYGVKD in the germline V gene. CDR3 length: 19 amino acids. V lost 10 bases to trimming and J lost 0 bases; unmatched junction nucleotides: 17. DNA of the CDR3: TGTGCCACTGGGGGGGATGCTAGCGGGAGGGCCACGAGCACAGATACGCAGTATTTT. It specifies CATGGDASGRATSTDTQYF.

The chain is built from TRBV28 and TRBJ1-2; D remains unclear. Deletions cut 5 bases from V and 5 bases from J, with 15 bases between. The germline V gene encodes CDR1 MDHEN and CDR2 SYDVKM. CDR3 size: 14 residues. The DNA for the CDR3 is TGTGCCAGCAGTCTAGTGGGCGGACCATATGGCTACACCTTC. Protein sequence: CASSLVGGPYGYTF.

This chain joins TRBV12-3 or TRBV12-4 and TRBJ1-4; possibly TRBD1 for D (5 bases). Trimming removed 7 bases at V and 7 bases at J, with 13 bases between. This CDR3 comprises 13 residues. This CDR3 is CASKGNPTEKLFF. The DNA of the CDR3 is TGTGCCAGCAAGGGGAATCCAACTGAAAAACTGTTTTTT.

In its sample, this clonotype was seen once. V gene TRBV28 combines with J gene TRBJ1-1; 7 nucleotides line up with TRBD1. Losses at the gene ends were 3 bases for V and 6 bases for J; bases not matched to a gene: 4. Germline lookup yields CDR1 MDHEN and CDR2 SYDVKM. The CDR3 length is 13 residues. The CDR3 protein is CASSFSTGAEAFF. CDR3 DNA: TGTGCCAGCAGTTTCTCCACAGGGGCTGAAGCTTTCTTT. Full variable domain (outside the CDR3, taken from reference TRBV28 and TRBJ1-1): DVKVTQSSRYLVKRTGEKVFLECVQDMDHENMFWYRQDPGLGLRLIYFSYDVKMKEKGDIPEGYSVSREKKERFSLILESASTNQTSMYLCASSFSTGAEAFFGQGTRLTVV.

V gene TRBV12-3 or TRBV12-4 combines with J gene TRBJ1-1; D uncertain. The germline V and J ends were trimmed by 4 bases and 4 bases, with 16 bases remaining between them. This CDR3 contains 15 residues. This CDR3 reads CASSWSGIRGTEAFF. In DNA form, the CDR3 reads TGTGCCAGCAGTTGGTCCGGGATTCGTGGCACTGAAGCTTTCTTT.

This sequence joins TRBV14 and TRBJ2-1, with a tentative D call TRBD2 (6 bases). With 3 bases removed from V and 13 bases from J, the gap between germline ends came to 16 bases. Germline V CDR1 and CDR2: SGHDN, FVKESK. This CDR3 spans 13 amino acids. The CDR3 DNA reads TGTGCCAGCAGCCAGAATGTTGGGACTTTTCAGTTCTTC. Its protein product is CASSQNVGTFQFF. The whole variable domain, filled in from reference TRBV14 and TRBJ2-1, reads EAGVTQFPSHSVIEKGQTVTLRCDPISGHDNLYWYRRVMGKEIKFLLHFVKESKQDESGMPNNRFLAERTGGTYSTLKVQPAELEDSGVYFCASSQNVGTFQFFGPGTRLTVL.

V gene TRBV28 combines with J gene TRBJ1-5; 7 nucleotides line up with TRBD1. The V gene's germline CDR1 is MDHEN and CDR2 SYDVKM. Trimming took 6 bases from V and 7 from J; bases not matched to a gene: 9. This CDR3 is 14 amino acids long. CDR3 nucleotide sequence: TGTGCCAGCAGCCTACAGGGGTATGGACAGCCCCAGCATTTT. It encodes CASSLQGYGQPQHF.

Only a few counts were recorded for this clonotype. V is TRBV7-8 and J is TRBJ2-7; 8 bases fit TRBD1. This CDR3 contains 14 residues. In germline, CDR1 is SGHVS, CDR2 FQNEAQ. Trimming cost V 1 base and J 12 bases; bases outside gene matches: 11. For the CDR3, the DNA is TGTGCCAGCAGCTTAGTGGCAGGGGGCGTTGAATGGTACTTC. As protein: CASSLVAGGVEWYF.